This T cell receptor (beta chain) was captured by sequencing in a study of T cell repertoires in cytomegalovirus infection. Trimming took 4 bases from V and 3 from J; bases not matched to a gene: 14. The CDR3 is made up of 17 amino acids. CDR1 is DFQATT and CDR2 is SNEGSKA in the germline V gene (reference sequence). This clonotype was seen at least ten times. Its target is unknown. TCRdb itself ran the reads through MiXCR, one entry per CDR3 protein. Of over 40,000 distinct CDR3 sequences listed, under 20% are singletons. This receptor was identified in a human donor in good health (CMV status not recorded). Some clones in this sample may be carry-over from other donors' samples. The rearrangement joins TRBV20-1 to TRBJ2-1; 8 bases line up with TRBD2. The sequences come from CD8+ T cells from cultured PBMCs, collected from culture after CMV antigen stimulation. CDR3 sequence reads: CSANPIYSGENYNEQFF. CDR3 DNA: TGCAGTGCTAACCCCATATATAGCGGGGAAAACTACAATGAGCAGTTCTTC.